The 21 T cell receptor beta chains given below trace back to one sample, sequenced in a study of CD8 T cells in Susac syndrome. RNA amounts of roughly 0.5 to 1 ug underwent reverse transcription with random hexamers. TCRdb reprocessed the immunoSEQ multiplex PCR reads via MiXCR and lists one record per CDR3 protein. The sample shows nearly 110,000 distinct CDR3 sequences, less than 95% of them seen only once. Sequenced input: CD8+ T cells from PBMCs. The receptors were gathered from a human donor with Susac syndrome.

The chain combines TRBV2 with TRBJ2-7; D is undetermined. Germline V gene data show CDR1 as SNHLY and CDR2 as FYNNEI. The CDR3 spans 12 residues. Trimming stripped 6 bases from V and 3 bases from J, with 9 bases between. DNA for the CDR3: TGTGCCAGCAGGGATAGGCTCTACGAGCAGTACTTC. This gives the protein CASRDRLYEQYF.

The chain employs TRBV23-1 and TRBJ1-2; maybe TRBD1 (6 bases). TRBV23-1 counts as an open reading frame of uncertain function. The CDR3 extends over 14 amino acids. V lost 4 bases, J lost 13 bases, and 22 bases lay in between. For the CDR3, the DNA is TGCGCCAGCAGTCTACAGAACCCCCAGGGGCCGCGCACCTTC. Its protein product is CASSLQNPQGPRTF.

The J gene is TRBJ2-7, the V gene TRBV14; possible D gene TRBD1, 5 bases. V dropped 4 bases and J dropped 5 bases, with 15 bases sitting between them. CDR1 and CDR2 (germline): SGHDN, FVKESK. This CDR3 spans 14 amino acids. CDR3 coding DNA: TGTGCCAGCAGCCCTGGGGCGGTCCGGGACGAGCAGTACTTC. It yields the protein CASSPGAVRDEQYF.

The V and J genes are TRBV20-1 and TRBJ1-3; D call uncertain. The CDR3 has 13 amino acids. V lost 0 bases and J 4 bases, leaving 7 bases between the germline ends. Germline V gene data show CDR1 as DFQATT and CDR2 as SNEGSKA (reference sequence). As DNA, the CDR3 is TGCAGTGCTAGAGAGGGAAAGGGAAACACCATATATTTT. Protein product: CSAREGKGNTIYF.

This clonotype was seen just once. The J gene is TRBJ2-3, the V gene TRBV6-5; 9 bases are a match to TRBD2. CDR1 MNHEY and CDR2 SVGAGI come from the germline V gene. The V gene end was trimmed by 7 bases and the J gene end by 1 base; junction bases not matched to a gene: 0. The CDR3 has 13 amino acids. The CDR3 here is CASTSGGTDTQYF. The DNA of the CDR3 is TGTGCCAGCACTAGCGGGGGCACAGATACGCAGTATTTT.

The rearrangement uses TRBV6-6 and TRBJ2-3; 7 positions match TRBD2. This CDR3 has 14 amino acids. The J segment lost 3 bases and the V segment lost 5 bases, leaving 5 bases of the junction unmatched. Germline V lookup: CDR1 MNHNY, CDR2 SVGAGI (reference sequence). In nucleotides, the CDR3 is TGTGCCAGCAGTCCTGACGGGGGGACAGATACGCAGTATTTT. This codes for CASSPDGGTDTQYF.

In DNA, the CDR3 is TGTGCCAGCGGGCCCAGAAGTATGAACACTGAAGCTTTCTTT. It specifies CASGPRSMNTEAFF. The chain has TRBV27 and TRBJ1-1, with no clear D. V lost 8 bases and J lost 0, with 13 bases in between. The CDR3 is made up of 14 amino acids. Per the germline V gene, CDR1 is MNHEY and CDR2 is SMNVEV (reference sequence).

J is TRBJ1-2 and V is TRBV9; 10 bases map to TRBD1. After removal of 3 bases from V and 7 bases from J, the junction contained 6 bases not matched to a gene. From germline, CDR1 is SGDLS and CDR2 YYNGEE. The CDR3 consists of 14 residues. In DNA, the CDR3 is TGTGCCAGCAGCGACCCGGGACAGGGGTTTGGCTACACCTTC. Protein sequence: CASSDPGQGFGYTF.

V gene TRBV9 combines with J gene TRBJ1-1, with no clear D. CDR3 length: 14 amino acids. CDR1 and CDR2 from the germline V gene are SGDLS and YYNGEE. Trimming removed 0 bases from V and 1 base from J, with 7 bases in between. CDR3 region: CASSVGHKNTEAFF. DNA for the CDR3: TGTGCCAGCAGCGTAGGACATAAGAACACTGAAGCTTTCTTT.

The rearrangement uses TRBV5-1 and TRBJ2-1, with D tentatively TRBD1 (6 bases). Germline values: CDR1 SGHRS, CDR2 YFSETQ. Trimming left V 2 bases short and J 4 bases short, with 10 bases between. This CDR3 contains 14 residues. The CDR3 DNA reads TGCGCCAGCAGCTTTGAGAGGGGGTACAATGAGCAGTTCTTC. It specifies CASSFERGYNEQFF.

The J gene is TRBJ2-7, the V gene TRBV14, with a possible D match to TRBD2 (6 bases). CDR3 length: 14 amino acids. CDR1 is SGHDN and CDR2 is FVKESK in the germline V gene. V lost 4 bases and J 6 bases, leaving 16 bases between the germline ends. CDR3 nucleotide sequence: TGTGCCAGCAGCCCTTGGGAGCGAGCGGGCGAGCAGTACTTC. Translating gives CASSPWERAGEQYF.

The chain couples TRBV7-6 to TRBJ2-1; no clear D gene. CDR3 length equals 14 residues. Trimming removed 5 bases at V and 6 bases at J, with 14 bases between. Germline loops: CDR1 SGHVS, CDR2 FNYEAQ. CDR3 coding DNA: TGTGCCAGCAGCCCCCGCGTTGGGGTCAATGAGCAGTTCTTC. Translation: CASSPRVGVNEQFF.

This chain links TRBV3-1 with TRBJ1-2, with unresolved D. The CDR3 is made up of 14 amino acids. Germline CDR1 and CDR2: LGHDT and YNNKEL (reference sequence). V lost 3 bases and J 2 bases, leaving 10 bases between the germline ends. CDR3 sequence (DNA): TGTGCCAGCAGCCATCCCGGAGAAAACTATGGCTACACCTTC. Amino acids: CASSHPGENYGYTF.

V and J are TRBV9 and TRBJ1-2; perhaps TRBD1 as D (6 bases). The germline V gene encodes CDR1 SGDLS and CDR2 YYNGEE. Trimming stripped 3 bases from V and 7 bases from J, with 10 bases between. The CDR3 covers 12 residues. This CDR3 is CASSDRVVGYTF. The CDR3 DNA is TGTGCCAGCAGCGACAGGGTGGTTGGCTACACCTTC.

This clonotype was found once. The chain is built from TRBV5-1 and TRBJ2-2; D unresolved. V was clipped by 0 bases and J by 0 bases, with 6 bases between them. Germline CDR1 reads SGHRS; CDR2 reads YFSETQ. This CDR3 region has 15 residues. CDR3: CASSLVRTNTGELFF. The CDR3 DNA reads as TGCGCCAGCAGCTTGGTCCGAACGAACACCGGGGAGCTGTTTTTT.

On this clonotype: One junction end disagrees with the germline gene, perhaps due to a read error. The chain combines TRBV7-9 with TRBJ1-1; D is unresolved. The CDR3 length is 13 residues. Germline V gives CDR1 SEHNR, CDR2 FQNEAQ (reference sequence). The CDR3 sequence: CASSLDLNTEAFF. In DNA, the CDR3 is TGTGCCAGCAGTTTAGACCTGAACACTGAAGCTTTCTTT.

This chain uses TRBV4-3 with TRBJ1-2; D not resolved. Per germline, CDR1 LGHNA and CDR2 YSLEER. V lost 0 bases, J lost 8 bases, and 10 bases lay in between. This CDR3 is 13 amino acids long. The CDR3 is CASSQDRGFGYTF. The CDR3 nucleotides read TGCGCCAGCAGCCAAGATCGGGGTTTCGGCTACACCTTC.

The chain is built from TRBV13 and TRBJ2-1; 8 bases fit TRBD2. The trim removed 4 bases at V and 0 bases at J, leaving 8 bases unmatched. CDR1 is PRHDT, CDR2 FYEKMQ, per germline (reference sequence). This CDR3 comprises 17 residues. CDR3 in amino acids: CASSSLGSGASYNEQFF. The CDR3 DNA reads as TGTGCCAGCAGCTCCTTGGGTAGCGGGGCCTCCTACAATGAGCAGTTCTTC.

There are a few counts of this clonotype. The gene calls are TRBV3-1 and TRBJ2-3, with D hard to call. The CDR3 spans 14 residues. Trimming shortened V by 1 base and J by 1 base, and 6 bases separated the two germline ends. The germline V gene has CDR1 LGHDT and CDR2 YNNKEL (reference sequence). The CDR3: CASSQGGGTDTQYF. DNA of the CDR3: TGTGCCAGCAGCCAAGGTGGTGGCACAGATACGCAGTATTTT.

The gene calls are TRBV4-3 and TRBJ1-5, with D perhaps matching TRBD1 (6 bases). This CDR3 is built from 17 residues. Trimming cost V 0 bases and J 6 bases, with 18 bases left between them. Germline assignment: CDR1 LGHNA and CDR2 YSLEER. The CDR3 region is CASSQESVVQGIQPQHF. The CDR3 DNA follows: TGCGCCAGCAGCCAAGAGTCTGTGGTGCAGGGGATTCAGCCCCAGCATTTT.

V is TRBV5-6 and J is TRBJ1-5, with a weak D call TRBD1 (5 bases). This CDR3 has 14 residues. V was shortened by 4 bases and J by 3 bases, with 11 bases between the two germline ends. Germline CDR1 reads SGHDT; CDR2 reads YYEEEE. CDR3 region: CASSATGDNQPQHF. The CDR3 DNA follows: TGTGCCAGCAGCGCCACGGGGGACAATCAGCCCCAGCATTTT.